The entry below gives a single TCR beta chain sequence along with its context. Its antigen is as yet unknown. The sample belongs to a study of T cell responses to AZD1222 COVID-19 vaccine. Points from the study as a whole: Vaccine-associated CD4 TCRs ranged over spike, dominating at 160-218 and 743-854. AZD1222 recipients seropositive at baseline numbered only six or seven. Clonal diversity was possibly underestimated, and the donors were mostly white British, with more females. Reports say nearly half of spike-specific TCRs go after unmutated variant regions.

The table came from immunoSEQ multiplex PCR; TCRdb's copy has only in-frame clones and leaves some out. The data contain 100,000 or so clones, roughly 90% of them singletons. The CDR3 length is 15 residues. Germline CDR1 reads LNHDA; CDR2 reads SQIVND (reference sequence). V gave up 6 bases and J gave up 6 bases; unmatched junction bases: 6. This specimen was peripheral blood, taken 28 days after the second AZD1222 dose. This sequence joins TRBV19 and TRBJ1-5, with 12 bases that match TRBD1. This clonotype originated in an adult who received the AZD1222 COVID-19 vaccine. CDR3 nucleotides: TGTGCCAGTAGACCGGGACAGGGGGCGAGTCAGCCCCAGCATTTT. Its protein is CASRPGQGASQPQHF.